Sequencing of this TCR beta chain was carried out in a study of Ad26.COV2.S vaccination and SARS-CoV-2 variants. Study details: Donor was assigned to the Ad26.COV2.S arm of trial COV1001.

Only in-frame clones appear in the TCRdb table, and some are missing; sequencing was by immunoSEQ multiplex PCR. The sample records about 370,000 clones, 75% to 90% being singletons. Trimming removed 1 base from V and 6 bases from J; junction bases left unmatched: 2. Germline V gene data show CDR1 as GTSNPN and CDR2 as SVGIG (reference sequence). This CDR3 region has 13 residues. Specified treatment: 15 to 20 received Ad26.COV2.S at low or high dose, single or two shots; several received placebo; per-sample allocation not given. Day 63 after the first vaccine or placebo injection was the time point for sampling. Wuhan-strain SARS-CoV-2 spike was expressed by the Ad26 vector that made up the vaccine.

The chain carries TRBV30 and TRBJ1-5; 8 bases match TRBD1. The receptor was derived from a person aged 18 to 65 who received the Ad26.COV2.S COVID-19 vaccine or a placebo. This specimen consisted of peripheral blood, obtained in a trial of Ad26.COV2.S vaccine versus placebo. The CDR3 loop reads CAWSAQGAQPQHF. In DNA, the CDR3 is TGTGCCTGGAGTGCCCAGGGGGCTCAGCCCCAGCATTTT.